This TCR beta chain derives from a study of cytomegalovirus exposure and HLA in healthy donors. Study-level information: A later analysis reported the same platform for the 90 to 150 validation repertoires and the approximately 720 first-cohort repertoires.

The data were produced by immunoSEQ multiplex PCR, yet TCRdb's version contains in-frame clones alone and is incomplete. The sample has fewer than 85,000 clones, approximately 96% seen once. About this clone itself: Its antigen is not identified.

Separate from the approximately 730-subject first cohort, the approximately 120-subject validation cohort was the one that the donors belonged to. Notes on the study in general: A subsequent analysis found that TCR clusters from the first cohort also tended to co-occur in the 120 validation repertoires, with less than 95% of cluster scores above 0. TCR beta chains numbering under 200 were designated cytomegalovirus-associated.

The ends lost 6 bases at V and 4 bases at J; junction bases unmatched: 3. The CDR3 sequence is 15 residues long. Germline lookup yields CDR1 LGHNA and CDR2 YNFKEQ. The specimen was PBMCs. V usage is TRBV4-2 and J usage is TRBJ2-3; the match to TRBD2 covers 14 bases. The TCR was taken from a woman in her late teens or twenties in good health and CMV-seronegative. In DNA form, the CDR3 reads TGTGCCAGCAGTCAGGGACTAGCGGGAGCAGATACGCAGTATTTT. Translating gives CASSQGLAGADTQYF.